The next 18 T cell receptor beta chains were all read from a single sample in a study of T cell responses to AZD1222 COVID-19 vaccine. Clones were read by immunoSEQ multiplex PCR, and TCRdb kept only the in-frame ones, dropping some. This sample has about 150,000 clones, with over 80% found just once. The sequences come from peripheral blood, collected 28 days after the second AZD1222 dose. The receptors here all came from an adult who received the AZD1222 COVID-19 vaccine.

There are a few counts of this clone. V gene TRBV6-5 combines with J gene TRBJ1-1; D is undetermined. V shed 6 bases and J shed 2 bases, with 13 bases lying between them. The CDR3 length is 14 residues. Germline V gene data show CDR1 as MNHEY and CDR2 as SVGAGI. CDR3 loop: CASRNGRINTEAFF. Written as DNA, the CDR3 is TGTGCCAGCAGGAACGGACGGATCAACACTGAAGCTTTCTTT.

The rearrangement uses TRBV13 and TRBJ2-3; 8 bases are shared with TRBD2. The CDR3 is made up of 15 amino acids. After removal of 1 base from V and 3 bases from J, the junction contained 3 bases not matched to a gene. CDR1 is PRHDT, CDR2 FYEKMQ, per germline (reference sequence). The CDR3 protein is CASSLAGGPTDTQYF. The CDR3 DNA reads as TGTGCCAGCAGCTTAGCGGGAGGGCCAACAGATACGCAGTATTTT.

This clone showed up just once. The V and J genes are TRBV5-1 and TRBJ1-2; D is unresolved. The germline CDR1 and CDR2 sequences are SGHRS and YFSETQ. The CDR3 contains 14 residues. Trimming removed 3 bases at V and 8 bases at J, with 17 bases between. CDR3 region: CASSSRPSTGGYTF. The CDR3 bases are TGCGCCAGCAGCTCCAGGCCCTCGACGGGAGGCTACACCTTC.

This clone showed up just a few times. The V call is TRBV19, the J call TRBJ1-4; D is ambiguous. Germline V gives CDR1 LNHDA, CDR2 SQIVND (reference sequence). Trimming cost V 7 bases and J 2 bases, with 11 bases left between them. The CDR3 covers 14 residues. The CDR3 loop is CASKVPGTNEKLFF. The DNA of the CDR3 is TGTGCCAGTAAGGTCCCAGGCACTAATGAAAAACTGTTTTTT.

The rearrangement links TRBV18 to TRBJ1-3; D ambiguous. With 5 bases removed from V and 0 bases from J, the gap between germline ends came to 17 bases. The CDR3 is 17 residues long. Germline V gives CDR1 KGHSH, CDR2 LQKENI. The CDR3 loop is CASSTIRPVNSGNTIYF. The CDR3 region has the DNA TGTGCCAGCTCAACCATTAGGCCGGTCAACTCTGGAAACACCATATATTTT.

V usage is TRBV5-5 and J usage is TRBJ2-3; TRBD2 matches at 11 bases. The CDR3 runs to 18 residues. V lost 2 bases, J lost 1 base, and 9 bases stayed unmatched. CDR1 is SGHKS, CDR2 YYEKEE, per germline (reference sequence). The CDR3 loop is CASSFRLAGGIGTDTQYF. Written as DNA, the CDR3 is TGTGCCAGCAGCTTCCGGCTAGCGGGAGGTATTGGCACAGATACGCAGTATTTT.

The gene calls are TRBV7-3 and TRBJ2-1; perhaps D is TRBD1 or TRBD2 (5 bases each). This CDR3 has 17 residues. CDR1 and CDR2 from the germline V gene are SGHTA and FQGTGA. Trimming pared 3 bases from V and 1 base from J, leaving 16 bases between. This CDR3 is CASSFGAHGESYNEQFF. The DNA of the CDR3 is TGTGCCAGCAGCTTCGGGGCTCACGGAGAGTCCTACAATGAGCAGTTCTTC.

The DNA of the CDR3 is TGTGCCAGCAGTTCGGGACTACCGAACGTTTATAGCAATCAGCCCCAGCATTTT. It encodes CASSSGLPNVYSNQPQHF. The V gene is TRBV27, the J gene TRBJ1-5; D might be TRBD1 (5 bases). Germline CDR1 is MNHEY and CDR2 is SMNVEV (reference sequence). The CDR3 totals 18 residues. The V and J ends lost 4 bases and 0 bases respectively, with 19 bases between them.

In nucleotides, the CDR3 is TGTGCCAGCCTCCCCAGGCTAGCGGGAAGCCAAGAGACCCAGTACTTC. Amino acids: CASLPRLAGSQETQYF. The chain is built from TRBV6-6 and TRBJ2-5; the match to TRBD2 covers 9 bases. Germline V gene lookup returns CDR1 MNHNY and CDR2 SVGAGI (reference sequence). With V trimmed by 8 bases and J by 1 base, 11 bases remained unmatched. This CDR3 region has 16 residues.

V gene TRBV3-1 (or the pseudogene TRBV3-2) combines with J gene TRBJ1-2; maybe TRBD1 (6 bases). Germline CDR1 is LGHDT and CDR2 is YNNKEL (reference sequence). Trimming pared 1 base from V and 8 bases from J, leaving 14 bases between. The CDR3 runs to 14 residues. The CDR3 sequence is CASSQAGRGEGYTF. The CDR3 DNA reads as TGTGCCAGCAGCCAAGCTGGCAGGGGCGAGGGCTACACCTTC.

This chain connects TRBV4-1 to TRBJ2-7; TRBD2 matches 7 bases. The CDR3 covers 13 residues. J was trimmed by 9 bases and V by 1 base; bases with no gene match: 6. Germline V gives CDR1 MGHRA, CDR2 YSYEKL. CDR3 residues: CASSQGEGTMQYF. The CDR3 nucleotides read TGCGCCAGCAGCCAAGGGGAGGGGACTATGCAGTACTTC.

The CDR3 DNA reads as TGTGCCTGGAGTCCGGGACTAGCGTCCCTGCAGTACTTC. It is translated as CAWSPGLASLQYF. The rearrangement uses TRBV30 and TRBJ2-7; 10 bases line up with TRBD2. CDR3 length: 13 amino acids. Germline loops: CDR1 GTSNPN, CDR2 SVGIG (reference sequence). V was clipped by 2 bases and J by 9 bases; unmatched bases: 7.

As to this clone: The sample carries other DNA sequences with the same CDR3. The chain joins TRBV18 to TRBJ1-5; D is unresolved. The CDR3 consists of 14 residues. Germline V gene data show CDR1 as KGHSH and CDR2 as LQKENI. The V end lost 2 bases, the J end lost 3 bases, and 8 bases lay between the germline ends. For the CDR3, the DNA is TGTGCCAGCTCACCAGGGAGAGACAATCAGCCCCAGCATTTT. The encoded protein is CASSPGRDNQPQHF.

This chain joins TRBV6-1 and TRBJ1-1; D is ambiguous. Looked up from germline, CDR1 is MNHNS and CDR2 is SASEGT. The CDR3 covers 12 residues. Trimming shortened V by 3 bases and J by 6 bases, and 8 bases separated the two germline ends. The CDR3 region has the DNA TGTGCCAGCAGTGATGCAAGGGCTGAAGCTTTCTTT. Translation: CASSDARAEAFF.

This chain links TRBV15 with TRBJ2-2; D not resolved. The germline CDR1 and CDR2 sequences are LNHNV and YYDKDF (reference sequence). Trimming cost V 0 bases and J 3 bases, with 5 bases left between them. The CDR3 length is 14 residues. The DNA for the CDR3 is TGTGCCACCAGCAGAGATCTCGACACCGGGGAGCTGTTTTTT. Protein sequence: CATSRDLDTGELFF.

This chain connects TRBV5-1 to TRBJ2-5; 10 bases match TRBD2. The CDR3 runs to 14 residues. Germline CDR1 is SGHRS and CDR2 is YFSETQ. Trimming cost V 4 bases and J 2 bases; bases outside gene matches: 2. CDR3 sequence: CASSGAGGQETQYF. CDR3 nucleotides: TGCGCCAGCAGCGGAGCGGGAGGGCAAGAGACCCAGTACTTC.

At least ten counts were recorded for this clone. The genes are TRBV18 and TRBJ1-6; D may be TRBD1 (6 bases). CDR3 length: 14 amino acids. The V end was cut by 6 bases, the J end by 5 bases, with 11 bases between. Germline loops: CDR1 KGHSH, CDR2 LQKENI. The CDR3 loop reads CASSEDSNNSPLHF. The DNA for the CDR3 is TGTGCCAGCTCTGAGGACAGTAATAATTCACCCCTCCACTTT.

The rearrangement uses TRBV28 and TRBJ2-5; D may be TRBD1 or TRBD2 (5 bases each). The CDR3 consists of 16 residues. Trimming took off 5 bases at V and 2 bases at J, with 18 bases between the two ends. Germline lookup yields CDR1 MDHEN and CDR2 SYDVKM. CDR3 in DNA: TGTGCCAGCAGTCCTACCTTTGGGGGTCCACAAGAGACCCAGTACTTC. Translation gives CASSPTFGGPQETQYF.